Listed here is a single TCR beta chain. Time point given: persistent/refractory GD, antithyroid drugs over 5 years with positive TRAb. From PBMCs, RNA was extracted and then used to make the TCR library. With iRepertoire HTBI primers and Arm-PCR of CDR3 regions, TCR beta libraries were built. MiXCR, applied by TCRdb to the multiplex PCR reads, yields one record per CDR3 protein. The profile shows approximately 690,000 distinct CDR3 sequences, 25% to 35% of them singletons. This sample was taken from a study of regulatory T cells in long-lasting Graves disease. CDR3 size: 12 residues. Germline CDR1 reads SGHRS; CDR2 reads YFSETQ. The ends were cut back, 4 bases at V and 7 bases at J, with 12 bases in the middle.

The chain uses TRBV5-1 and TRBJ2-7; D might be TRBD1 (5 bases). This receptor was taken from a female donor with Graves disease. The material was peripheral blood mononuclear cells (PBMCs), obtained when the disease was refractory, from a patient treated with antithyroid drugs. The CDR3 reads CASSPQGGEQYF. The CDR3, as DNA: TGCGCCAGCAGCCCTCAGGGTGGGGAGCAGTACTTC.